Shown below are 26 T cell receptor beta chains from a single sample sequenced in a study of blood T cell repertoires in COVID-19. The method was immunoSEQ multiplex PCR; TCRdb's version includes in-frame clones alone and lacks a portion of them. The table includes about 76,000 clones, 75% to 90% detected once. What was sequenced was peripheral blood. The receptors stem from a human donor in a cohort sampled during active COVID-19.

This rearrangement joins TRBV7-9 to TRBJ1-2; TRBD1 matches 10 bases. The CDR3 contains 16 residues. Germline trimming cut 5 bases from V and 0 bases from J; bases unmatched to any gene: 6. Germline V gene data show CDR1 as SEHNR and CDR2 as FQNEAQ (reference sequence). The CDR3 DNA sequence: TGTGCCAGCAGCGAAGGGACAGGGGTATCTAACTATGGCTACACCTTC. Translation gives CASSEGTGVSNYGYTF.

CDR3 DNA sequence: TGTGCCAGTAAGACAGGGTCACGTTATAATTCACCCCTCCACTTT. It yields the protein CASKTGSRYNSPLHF. V gene TRBV27 combines with J gene TRBJ1-6, with TRBD1 identical over 7 bases. The germline gives CDR1 MNHEY, CDR2 SMNVEV (reference sequence). Trimming removed 9 bases from V and 4 bases from J; junction bases left unmatched: 9. The length of the CDR3 is 15 residues.

The chain links TRBV7-9 to TRBJ2-7, with 11 positions matching TRBD2. The CDR3 sequence is 14 residues long. V gave up 4 bases and J gave up 3 bases; unmatched junction bases: 2. Germline V lookup: CDR1 SEHNR, CDR2 FQNEAQ (reference sequence). CDR3 in amino acids: CASSSGTSGYEQYF. CDR3 DNA: TGTGCCAGCAGCTCCGGGACTAGCGGCTACGAGCAGTACTTC.

This clone showed up just once. The chain is built from TRBV29-1 and TRBJ2-1, with 9 nucleotides matching TRBD1. Germline CDR1 reads SQVTM; CDR2 reads ANQGSEA. The CDR3 sequence is 14 residues long. The V and J ends lost 6 bases and 0 bases, in that order; junction bases with no gene match: 3. The CDR3 loop reads CSVGGQGSYNEQFF. CDR3 DNA sequence: TGCAGCGTGGGGGGACAGGGCTCCTACAATGAGCAGTTCTTC.

V usage is TRBV30 and J usage is TRBJ2-1, with 7 bases lining up with TRBD1. CDR1 and CDR2 (germline): GTSNPN, SVGIG (reference sequence). The CDR3 is 13 residues long. V lost 4 bases and J lost 9; bases outside the gene matches: 9. CDR3 bases: TGTGCCTGGACCCAGACAGGGAATGGTGAGCAGTTCTTC. It translates to CAWTQTGNGEQFF.

This chain uses TRBV6-5 with TRBJ2-7; 11 bases are a match to TRBD1. The CDR3 covers 13 residues. With 4 bases clipped from V and 6 bases from J, the junction kept 2 bases outside the gene matches. Germline CDR1 is MNHEY and CDR2 is SVGAGI. CDR3 in amino acids: CASSSDRGLEQYF. The CDR3 DNA follows: TGTGCCAGCAGTTCGGACAGGGGGCTCGAGCAGTACTTC.

This chain links TRBV5-6 with TRBJ1-2; D possibly corresponds to TRBD1 (6 bases). V lost 3 bases and J 4 bases, leaving 16 bases between the germline ends. Germline V gene lookup returns CDR1 SGHDT and CDR2 YYEEEE. The CDR3 contains 15 residues. CDR3 nucleotides: TGTGCCAGCAGCTCCACCCGGGACACAGGCTATGGCTACACCTTC. Its translation: CASSSTRDTGYGYTF.

The chain couples TRBV3-1 (or the pseudogene TRBV3-2) to TRBJ1-2; the match to TRBD1 covers 10 bases. After removal of 0 bases from V and 2 bases from J, the junction contained 3 bases not matched to a gene. The germline V gene has CDR1 LGHDT and CDR2 YNNKEL (reference sequence). The CDR3 loop spans 16 amino acids. CDR3 coding DNA: TGTGCCAGCAGCCAAGATTGGGGACAGGGGAACTATGGCTACACCTTC. The encoded protein is CASSQDWGQGNYGYTF.

The chain recombines TRBV5-1 with TRBJ1-3; 12 nucleotides line up with TRBD1. The CDR3 consists of 16 residues. CDR1 SGHRS and CDR2 YFSETQ come from the germline V gene. V dropped 4 bases and J dropped 4; count of bases not matched to a gene: 6. CDR3 sequence reads: CASSPAGTGGGNTIYF. In DNA, the CDR3 is TGCGCCAGCAGCCCGGCCGGGACAGGGGGCGGAAACACCATATATTTT.

The rearrangement joins TRBV29-1 to TRBJ2-5; D unclear. V lost 5 bases and J 1 base, leaving 11 bases between the germline ends. CDR1 and CDR2 from the germline V gene are SQVTM and ANQGSEA. CDR3 length equals 13 residues. This CDR3 is CSVTPGAQETQYF. CDR3 sequence (DNA): TGCAGCGTTACCCCCGGAGCCCAAGAGACCCAGTACTTC.

The genes are TRBV30 and TRBJ1-3; 10 nucleotides match TRBD1. Germline CDR1 is GTSNPN and CDR2 is SVGIG (reference sequence). The CDR3 contains 14 residues. V was pared by 5 bases and J by 3 bases, with 4 bases of the junction left unmatched. The CDR3 nucleotides are TGTGCCTGGTGGGACAGGGGAAGTGGAAACACCATATATTTT. Amino acids: CAWWDRGSGNTIYF.

The chain links TRBV18 to TRBJ2-3; 7 bases fit TRBD2. CDR1 and CDR2 from the germline V gene are KGHSH and LQKENI. The CDR3 contains 15 residues. Losses at the gene ends were 3 bases for V and 5 bases for J; bases not matched to a gene: 8. The CDR3 bases are TGTGCCAGCTCACCTAGGGGACTACCCAGAGATACGCAGTATTTT. It is translated as CASSPRGLPRDTQYF.

The J gene is TRBJ2-3, the V gene TRBV28; 8 positions agree with TRBD2. CDR3 length: 17 amino acids. Germline loops: CDR1 MDHEN, CDR2 SYDVKM. J lost 3 bases, V lost 3 bases, and 11 bases had no gene match. The chain's CDR3 is CASSFEGGGRLTDTQYF. The DNA of the CDR3 is TGTGCCAGCAGTTTTGAGGGCGGGGGGAGGTTAACAGATACGCAGTATTTT.

V and J are TRBV11-2 and TRBJ2-3; D might be TRBD2 (5 bases). The CDR3 is 12 residues long. CDR1 and CDR2 from the germline V gene are SGHAT and FQNNGV. The V end was cut by 4 bases, the J end by 4 bases, with 6 bases between. The CDR3 DNA is TGTGCCAGCAGCTCACTAGCAGATACGCAGTATTTT. Amino acid sequence: CASSSLADTQYF.

CDR3 nucleotide sequence: TGTGCCAGCACTCAGGCCGGGGGTGGGTTCGACGAGCAGTACTTC. Translation: CASTQAGGGFDEQYF. The chain carries TRBV6-5 and TRBJ2-7, with D possibly being TRBD2 (6 bases). Trimming pared 7 bases from V and 5 bases from J, leaving 21 bases between. Germline CDR1 is MNHEY and CDR2 is SVGAGI. CDR3 size: 15 residues.

J is TRBJ1-6 and V is TRBV19, with D possibly being TRBD1 (6 bases). Trimming took 1 base from V and 13 from J, leaving 14 bases between them. The CDR3 is 14 amino acids. Germline CDR1 is LNHDA and CDR2 is SQIVND (reference sequence). CDR3 residues: CASSIAAGVKPLHF. In DNA form, the CDR3 reads TGTGCCAGTAGTATAGCGGCAGGGGTGAAGCCCCTCCACTTT. The full variable domain, its missing parts supplied by reference TRBV19 and TRBJ1-6, is DGGITQSPKYLFRKEGQNVTLSCEQNLNHDAMYWYRQDPGQGLRLIYYSQIVNDFQKGDIAEGYSVSREKKESFPLTVTSAQKNPTAFYLCASSIAAGVKPLHFGNGTRLTVT.

J is TRBJ2-3 and V is TRBV9; the D gene is possibly TRBD2 (5 bases). The ends were cut back, 0 bases at V and 0 bases at J, with 8 bases in the middle. The V gene's germline CDR1 is SGDLS and CDR2 YYNGEE. The CDR3 runs to 15 residues. The CDR3 loop reads CASSVDGVSTDTQYF. CDR3 nucleotides: TGTGCCAGCAGCGTAGACGGGGTTAGCACAGATACGCAGTATTTT.

The rearrangement uses TRBV9 and TRBJ1-1, with a possible D match to TRBD1 (5 bases). The CDR3 runs to 12 residues. Germline CDR1 and CDR2: SGDLS and YYNGEE. The V end lost 3 bases, the J end lost 9 bases, and 12 bases lay between the germline ends. Written as DNA, the CDR3 is TGTGCCAGCAGCGCGGGGCGGGACCAAGCTTTCTTT. It is translated as CASSAGRDQAFF.

This clone showed up just once. The chain couples TRBV5-1 to TRBJ2-3; unclear D gene. V was clipped by 4 bases and J by 3 bases, with 9 bases between them. CDR3 length equals 13 residues. Germline V lookup: CDR1 SGHRS, CDR2 YFSETQ. The CDR3 bases are TGCGCCAGCAGCCCCCTACTTACAGATACGCAGTATTTT. Protein sequence: CASSPLLTDTQYF.

The chain is built from TRBV12-3 or TRBV12-4 and TRBJ1-1; D is unresolved. The CDR3 runs to 13 residues. The germline V and J ends were trimmed by 3 bases and 0 bases, with 5 bases remaining between them. CDR3: CASSLELNTEAFF. As DNA, the CDR3 is TGTGCCAGCAGTTTGGAGTTGAACACTGAAGCTTTCTTT.

The chain has TRBV25-1 and TRBJ2-2; 12 positions match TRBD1. Germline V CDR1 and CDR2: MGHDK, SYGVNS. This CDR3 is 16 amino acids long. V gave up 1 base and J gave up 6 bases; unmatched junction bases: 3. The CDR3 nucleotides read TGTGCCAGCAGTGAATGGGGACAGGGGGCTGCCGGGGAGCTGTTTTTT. Its translation: CASSEWGQGAAGELFF.

About this clone: Additional DNA sequences in this sample encode the identical CDR3. This chain connects TRBV6-5 to TRBJ1-1, with TRBD1 as a possible D gene (6 bases). The CDR3 length is 13 residues. Germline assignment: CDR1 MNHEY and CDR2 SVGAGI. V shed 5 bases and J shed 5 bases, with 12 bases lying between them. CDR3 nucleotide sequence: TGTGCCAGCAGTCTACAGGGTAGGACTGAAGCTTTCTTT. The encoded protein is CASSLQGRTEAFF.

The chain uses TRBV5-5 and TRBJ1-3; 7 nucleotides align to TRBD1. Germline CDR1 reads SGHKS; CDR2 reads YYEKEE (reference sequence). This CDR3 has 14 residues. Germline trimming cut 4 bases from V and 2 bases from J; bases unmatched to any gene: 3. The CDR3 DNA reads as TGTGCCAGCAGCATAACAGGGGCTGGAAACACCATATATTTT. Its translation is CASSITGAGNTIYF.

The V gene is TRBV11-3, the J gene TRBJ2-1; 7 bases fit TRBD2. After removal of 5 bases from V and 5 bases from J, the junction contained 6 bases not matched to a gene. Per the germline V gene, CDR1 is SGHNT and CDR2 is YENEEA. CDR3 size: 14 residues. The CDR3 spells CASSPGGGDNEQFF. DNA of the CDR3: TGTGCCAGCAGCCCGGGAGGCGGGGACAATGAGCAGTTCTTC.

The rearrangement links TRBV30 to TRBJ1-5; TRBD1 matches 8 bases. There are 14 residues in the CDR3. V was clipped by 3 bases and J by 7 bases; unmatched bases: 8. In germline, CDR1 is GTSNPN, CDR2 SVGIG (reference sequence). The CDR3 region has the DNA TGTGCCTGGAGGAGGGACAGGCGGGTGCAGCCCCAGCATTTT. It is translated as CAWRRDRRVQPQHF.

The V call is TRBV28, the J call TRBJ1-2, with 8 nucleotides matching TRBD1. J was trimmed by 4 bases and V by 2 bases; bases with no gene match: 9. The CDR3 loop spans 16 amino acids. Germline values: CDR1 MDHEN, CDR2 SYDVKM. The CDR3 nucleotides read TGTGCCAGCAGTTTAGGCTCAGGGGGCAGAGGCTATGGCTACACCTTC. Translation gives CASSLGSGGRGYGYTF.